This paragraph reports one T cell receptor (beta chain). What it binds is not known. In germline, CDR1 is MDHEN, CDR2 SYDVKM. V lost 7 bases, J lost 6 bases, and 5 bases stayed unmatched. The CDR3 sequence is 13 residues long. This record comes from a study of shared clonotypes between healthy human individuals. Study-level points and caveats: Sharing of clonotypes among donors was expected to vary with sequencing depth. Incomplete sequencing of sorted subsets was indicated by rarefaction despite large depth. A generally larger estimated richness was seen in naive subsets than in memory subsets.

Splitting the CD4+ cells yielded a CD45RA+ naive subset and a CD45RA-negative memory subset. Here immunoSEQ multiplex PCR was the method, and the copy in TCRdb shows in-frame clones only, minus some. The sample contains 2 million to 2.5 million clones, 93% of which appear only once. This receptor was taken from a man between 18 and 35 years old in good health. Some clones in this sample may be carry-over from other donors' samples. The chain carries TRBV28 and TRBJ2-1; TRBD2 matches 8 bases. Sequenced material: naive CD4+ T cells from PBMCs. The subset denotes: CD45RA+ positively selected. The CDR3 reads CASIAGKGNEQFF. Here the CDR3 DNA reads TGTGCCAGCATAGCGGGAAAGGGCAATGAGCAGTTCTTC.